Included here is one T cell receptor beta chain sequence, with context. Some clones are missing from TCRdb's copy, which holds only in-frame ones; the method was immunoSEQ multiplex PCR. This table holds about 110,000 clones, 70% to 85% found once. This sample was included in a study of control samples from healthy donors and cancer patients. The V segment lost 1 base and the J segment 4 bases; nucleotides outside the gene matches: 0. The germline V gene has CDR1 LNHNV and CDR2 YYDKDF (reference sequence). The CDR3 spans 14 residues. The clonotype was recovered from a man in his late teens or twenties in good health. The V gene is TRBV15, the J gene TRBJ1-2, with TRBD1 matching over 10 bases. The sample was blood. The CDR3 sequence: CATSRGTGGYGYTF. CDR3 coding DNA: TGTGCCACCAGCAGAGGGACAGGGGGCTATGGCTACACCTTC.